A single sample gave rise to the 6 T cell receptor beta chains below, sequenced in a study of naive and memory T cell subsets (dated by TCRdb to 2016 to 2017). A robust, sensitive protocol for the amplification, sequencing and analysis of TCRs was described in the study, in which 3' ligation of a UMI-containing oligonucleotide to TCR cDNA was used. Libraries were prepared through 5' RACE. Sequencer: Illumina MiSeq. The ligated cDNA was amplified by four rounds of PCR, in which nested alpha and beta constant region primers were used together with the SP2 primer. TCRdb's own reprocessing of the public reads used fastp at Q25 and MiXCR and kept productive beta chains. Every entry covers one CDR3 protein and lists the most common genes and DNA from its rows. The sample table shows roughly 30,000 distinct CDR3 sequences, and approximately 15% are seen once. 2.6% of the sample lies in the top ten. The origin of the receptors is a female donor in good health.

This clonotype showed up just a few times. The J gene is TRBJ1-2, the V gene TRBV20-1, with 7 bases fitting TRBD1. Germline V gene sequence: CDR1 DFQATT, CDR2 SNEGSKA (reference sequence). V was clipped by 1 base and J by 8 bases; unmatched bases: 4. The CDR3 extends over 12 amino acids. The CDR3 loop reads CSARVTGFGYTF. DNA for the CDR3: TGCAGTGCTAGAGTGACAGGGTTCGGCTACACCTTC.

This clonotype was recorded at least ten times. This chain joins TRBV20-1 and TRBJ2-7, with D possibly being TRBD2 (7 bases). The ends were cut back, 0 bases at V and 1 base at J, with 13 bases in the middle. Germline V CDR1 and CDR2: DFQATT, SNEGSKA (reference sequence). This CDR3 spans 15 amino acids. CDR3 region: CSARDRGACSYEQYF. The CDR3 DNA is TGCAGTGCTAGAGATCGGGGGGCATGTTCCTACGAGCAGTACTTC.

This clonotype appeared a few times. The V and J genes are TRBV6-5 and TRBJ1-4; a possible D gene is TRBD1 (6 bases). This CDR3 comprises 15 residues. CDR1 is MNHEY and CDR2 is SVGAGI in the germline V gene. Trimming removed 2 bases at V and 7 bases at J, with 14 bases between. The CDR3, as DNA: TGTGCCAGCAGTTACGGCCGAGGGGGAAGTGAAAAACTGTTTTTT. Its protein is CASSYGRGGSEKLFF.

In DNA form, the CDR3 reads TGTGCCAGCAGTGACTCACCCGGGACAGGGGCCACTGAAGCTTTCTTT. It is translated as CASSDSPGTGATEAFF. The chain recombines TRBV6-4 with TRBJ1-1; 10 bases fit TRBD1. Looked up from germline, CDR1 is MRHNA and CDR2 is SNTAGT. The trim removed 0 bases at V and 4 bases at J, leaving 5 bases unmatched. The CDR3 totals 16 residues.

This clonotype was counted at least ten times. The chain uses TRBV20-1 and TRBJ1-2; possible D gene TRBD1, 5 bases. Between the trimmed V and J ends, which lost 1 base and 5 bases, there was a span of 11 bases. Germline CDR1 DFQATT, CDR2 SNEGSKA (reference sequence). The CDR3 runs 13 residues. CDR3 in amino acids: CSARGGETYGYTF. CDR3 nucleotides: TGCAGTGCTAGAGGAGGGGAGACGTATGGCTACACCTTC.

Many counts were recorded for this clonotype. This chain connects TRBV7-6 to TRBJ2-5; possibly TRBD2 for D (6 bases). The germline CDR1 and CDR2 sequences are SGHVS and FNYEAQ. The CDR3 loop spans 16 amino acids. Deletions cut 5 bases from V and 2 bases from J, with 18 bases between. The CDR3 region has the DNA TGTGCCAGCAGCCCCACGAGGACTAAACAACAAGAGACCCAGTACTTC. This sequence encodes CASSPTRTKQQETQYF.